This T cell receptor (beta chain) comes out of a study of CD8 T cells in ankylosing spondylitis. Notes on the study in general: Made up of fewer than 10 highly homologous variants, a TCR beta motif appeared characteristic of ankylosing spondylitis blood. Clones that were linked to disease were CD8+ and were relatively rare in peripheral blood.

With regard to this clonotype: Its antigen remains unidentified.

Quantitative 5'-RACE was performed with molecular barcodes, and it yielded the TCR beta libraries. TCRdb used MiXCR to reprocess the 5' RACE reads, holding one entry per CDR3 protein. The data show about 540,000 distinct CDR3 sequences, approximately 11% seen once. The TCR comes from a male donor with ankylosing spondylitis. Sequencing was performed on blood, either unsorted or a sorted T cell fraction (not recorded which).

Here the CDR3 DNA reads TGCAGCGTTAGGACAGGCCAAGAGACCCAGTACTTC. This gives the protein CSVRTGQETQYF. The V and J genes are TRBV29-1 and TRBJ2-5, with TRBD1 identical over 7 bases. This CDR3 comprises 12 residues. Germline V gives CDR1 SQVTM, CDR2 ANQGSEA. J gave up 1 base and V 5 bases, and 1 base lay outside the gene matches.